A selection of T cell receptor beta chains follows, all from one sample in a study of a mutant IDH1 vaccine in newly diagnosed glioma. Their antigen targets remain unknown. The method was immunoSEQ multiplex PCR; TCRdb's version includes in-frame clones alone and lacks a portion of them. This sample has 35,000 to 45,000 clones, with just over 90% found just once. The sample here was PBMCs, taken from a glioma patient whose treatment included an IDH1 peptide vaccine. These receptors were obtained from a man aged 50 or older with glioma. CDR3s include the opening cysteine and the closing phenylalanine or tryptophan.

J,V,CDR3
TRBJ1-2,TRBV4-2,CASSLDAGTGGDGYTF
TRBJ2-7,TRBV19,CATRQVGYYEQYF
TRBJ1-5,TRBV19,CASSMNRGLNQPQHF
TRBJ2-5,TRBV5-1,CASSLEGFGAQETQYF
TRBJ1-2,TRBV20-1,CSATSGYLGSF
TRBJ1-3,TRBV7-8,CASRPDAGNTIYF
TRBJ1-1,TRBV2,CASSPTRDRVWF
TRBJ1-5,TRBV30,CAASTNSNQPQHF
TRBJ1-6,TRBV10-2,CASSVREFSPLHF
TRBJ1-5,TRBV27,CASSTEAGINQPQHF
TRBJ2-7,TRBV9,CASSVSPGQGYEQYF
TRBJ2-4,TRBV7-9,CASSLGLAGGSPPKNIQYF
TRBJ1-1,TRBV28,CASSSTGWNTEAFF
TRBJ2-3,TRBV7-8,CASSLGRQGDTQYF
TRBJ2-2,TRBV5-1,CASSSATPWGTGELFF
TRBJ2-1,TRBV19,CASSMGWRGRRASNEQFF
TRBJ2-5,TRBV7-2,CASSFMGAWETQYF
TRBJ2-1,TRBV19,CASSIGGTEQFF
TRBJ2-7,TRBV19,CASSIVGGASYEQYF
TRBJ2-5,TRBV6-5,CASSYMGTQYF
TRBJ2-7,TRBV23-1,CASRRQGALAQYF
TRBJ1-3,TRBV6-1,CASRQTGSGNTIYF
TRBJ2-7,TRBV5-1,CASSLTSGSGEQYF
TRBJ1-3,TRBV5-1,CASTPGTGAMGNTIYF
TRBJ1-6,TRBV10-3,CAITPGQERSPLHF
TRBJ2-1,TRBV4-2,CASSQEGSGDAEQFF
TRBJ2-1,TRBV6-4,CASSLQGSSYNEQFF
TRBJ2-3,TRBV2,CASGVFGRALDTQYF
TRBJ1-5,TRBV2,CASRGTSFNQPQHF
TRBJ2-6,TRBV28,CASSEHLSGANVLTF
TRBJ2-5,TRBV5-6,CASSLWGTQETQYF
TRBJ2-5,TRBV18,CASSLRTATGPRVTQYF
TRBJ2-7,TRBV4-3,CASSQERGDEQYF
TRBJ2-7,TRBV7-9,CASSAVGPYEQYF
TRBJ2-7,TRBV7-9,CASSLGWSDEQYF
TRBJ1-3,TRBV18,CASSPPDRGWGFSSGNTIYF
TRBJ1-5,TRBV5-6,CASSKRTVDNQPQHF
TRBJ2-7,TRBV7-2,CASRGYEQYF
TRBJ2-3,TRBV19,CASTKQGATDTQYF
TRBJ1-2,TRBV18,CASSPLGGPPDGYTF
TRBJ1-2,TRBV27,CASSPGLGYGYTF
TRBJ2-1,TRBV27,CASSLSSRAFMFF
TRBJ1-6,TRBV9,CASSVVDGLNSPLHF
TRBJ2-6,TRBV29-1,CSVEAAGANVLTF
TRBJ1-5,TRBV27,CASSSLDRPNLQHF